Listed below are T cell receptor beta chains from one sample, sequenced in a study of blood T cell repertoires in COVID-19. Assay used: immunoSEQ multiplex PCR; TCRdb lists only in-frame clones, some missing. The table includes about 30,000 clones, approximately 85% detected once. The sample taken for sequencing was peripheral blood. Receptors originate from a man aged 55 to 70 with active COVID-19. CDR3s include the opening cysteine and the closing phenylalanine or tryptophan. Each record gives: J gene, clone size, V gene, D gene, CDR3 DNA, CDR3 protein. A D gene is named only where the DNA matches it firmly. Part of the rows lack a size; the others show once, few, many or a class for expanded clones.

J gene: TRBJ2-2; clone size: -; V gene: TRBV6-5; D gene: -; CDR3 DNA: TGTGCCAGCAGTTACTCCGGGTGGGACACCGGGGAGCTGTTTTTT; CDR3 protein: CASSYSGWDTGELFF
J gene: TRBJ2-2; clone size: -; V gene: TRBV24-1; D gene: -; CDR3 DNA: TGTGCCACCAGTGATAAAGAGGCAGGGTATACGAACACCGGGGAGCTGTTTTTT; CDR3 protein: CATSDKEAGYTNTGELFF
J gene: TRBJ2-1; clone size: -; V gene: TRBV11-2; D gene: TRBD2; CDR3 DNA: TGTGCCAGCAGCTTTAGGACTAGCGGCTACAATGAGCAGTTCTTC; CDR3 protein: CASSFRTSGYNEQFF
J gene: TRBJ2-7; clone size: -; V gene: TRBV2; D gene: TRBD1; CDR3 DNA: TGTGCCAGCAGTGCCCGACAGGGTAGTTACGAGCAGTACTTC; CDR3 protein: CASSARQGSYEQYF
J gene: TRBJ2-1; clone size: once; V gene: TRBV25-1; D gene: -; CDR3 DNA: TGTGCCAGCAGTACGGGGGTCGAGCAGTTCTTC; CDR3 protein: CASSTGVEQFF
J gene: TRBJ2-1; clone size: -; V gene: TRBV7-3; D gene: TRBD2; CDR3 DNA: TGTGCCAGCAGCTCGGGACTAGCGGACAATGAGCAGTTCTTC; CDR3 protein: CASSSGLADNEQFF
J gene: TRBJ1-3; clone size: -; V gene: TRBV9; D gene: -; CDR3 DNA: TGTGCCAGCAGCGTAGCCCAGGGGTCTGGAAACACCATATATTTT; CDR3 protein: CASSVAQGSGNTIYF
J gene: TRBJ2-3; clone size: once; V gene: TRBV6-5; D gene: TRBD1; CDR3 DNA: TGTGCCAGCAGTTACTTCCGGACAGGCCGAGGGGATACGCAGTATTTT; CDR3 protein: CASSYFRTGRGDTQYF
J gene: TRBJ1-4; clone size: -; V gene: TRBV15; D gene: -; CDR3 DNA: TGTGCCACCAGCAGAGGAGGGGAAAAACTGTTTTTT; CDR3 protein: CATSRGGEKLFF
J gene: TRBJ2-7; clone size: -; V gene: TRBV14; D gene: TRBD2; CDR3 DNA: TGTGCCAGCAGCATTGGGACGTTGGGACTAGCGGGAGGGGGCGGGGAGCAGTACTTC; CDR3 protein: CASSIGTLGLAGGGGEQYF
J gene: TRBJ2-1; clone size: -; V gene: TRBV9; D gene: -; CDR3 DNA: TGTGCCAGCAGCGTCGGATTGGACAGATACAATGAGCAGTTCTTC; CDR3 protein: CASSVGLDRYNEQFF
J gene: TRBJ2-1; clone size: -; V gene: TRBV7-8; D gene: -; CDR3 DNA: TGTGCCAGCAGCTCCCCCTATTCTGGGGGCAGGTCCTACAATGAGCAGTTCTTC; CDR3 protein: CASSSPYSGGRSYNEQFF
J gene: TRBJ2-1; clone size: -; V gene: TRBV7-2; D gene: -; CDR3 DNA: TGTGCCAGTATAACCGGGGTGGTCAATGAGCAGTTCTTC; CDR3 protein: CASITGVVNEQFF
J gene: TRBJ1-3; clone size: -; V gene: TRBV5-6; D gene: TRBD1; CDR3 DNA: TGTGCCAGCAGAACCCCTATTCGTGAGGGGGCGCGAAACACCATATATTTT; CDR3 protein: CASRTPIREGARNTIYF
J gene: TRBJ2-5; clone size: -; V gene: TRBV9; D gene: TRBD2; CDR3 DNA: TGTGCCAGCAGCGTAGTGGCAGCGGGAGCGGAGGAGACCCAGTACTTC; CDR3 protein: CASSVVAAGAEETQYF
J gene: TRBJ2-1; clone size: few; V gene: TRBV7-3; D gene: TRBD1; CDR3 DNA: TGTGCCAGCAGCTTGACAGGGGTTGGTGAGCAGTTCTTC; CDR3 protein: CASSLTGVGEQFF
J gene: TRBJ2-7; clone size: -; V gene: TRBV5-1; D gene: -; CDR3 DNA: TGCGCCAGCAGCTCCGGGACACCGGCTTACGAGCAGTACTTC; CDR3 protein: CASSSGTPAYEQYF
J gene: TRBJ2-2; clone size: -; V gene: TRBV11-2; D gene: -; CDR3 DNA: TGTGCCAGCAGCTTGCGGGTTCGCACCGGGGAGCTGTTTTTT; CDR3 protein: CASSLRVRTGELFF
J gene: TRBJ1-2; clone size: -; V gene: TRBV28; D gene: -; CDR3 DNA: TGTGCCAGCAGTATCCGGGGAGCTGGCTACACCTTC; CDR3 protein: CASSIRGAGYTF
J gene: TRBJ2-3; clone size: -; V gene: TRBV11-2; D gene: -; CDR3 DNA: TGTGCCAGCAGCTGGACAGCGACCACAGATACGCAGTATTTT; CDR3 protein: CASSWTATTDTQYF
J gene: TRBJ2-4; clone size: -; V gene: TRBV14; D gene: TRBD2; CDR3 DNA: TGTGCCAGCAGCCAAGACCGGAGCGGGAGGTCCGACATTCAGTACTTC; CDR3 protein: CASSQDRSGRSDIQYF
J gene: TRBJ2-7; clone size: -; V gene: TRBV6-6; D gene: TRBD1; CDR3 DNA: TGTGCCAGCAAAAAGGAAGGGACAGGGGCGGGGGAGCAGTACTTC; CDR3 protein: CASKKEGTGAGEQYF
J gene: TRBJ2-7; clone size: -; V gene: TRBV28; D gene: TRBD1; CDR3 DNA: TGTGCCAGCGGGGGACAGGAGTTCGAGCAGTACTTC; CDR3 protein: CASGGQEFEQYF
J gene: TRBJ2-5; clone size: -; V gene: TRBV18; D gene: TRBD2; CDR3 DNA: TGTGCCAGCTCAGAAAACCTAGCGGAAGAGACCCAGTACTTC; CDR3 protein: CASSENLAEETQYF
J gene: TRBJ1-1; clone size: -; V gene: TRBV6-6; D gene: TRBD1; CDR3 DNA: TGTGCCAGCAGGGTGGGACAGGGGGTCGCTGAAGCTTTCTTT; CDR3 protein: CASRVGQGVAEAFF
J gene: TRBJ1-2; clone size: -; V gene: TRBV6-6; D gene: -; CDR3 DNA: TGTGCCAGCAGGATCCTGGGGCTATTGGTTGGCTACACCTTC; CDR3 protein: CASRILGLLVGYTF
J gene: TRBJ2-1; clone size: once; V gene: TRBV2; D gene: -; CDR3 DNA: TGTGCCATGGGCGGTCGGCTAGCTTACAATGAGCAGTTCTTC; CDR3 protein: CAMGGRLAYNEQFF
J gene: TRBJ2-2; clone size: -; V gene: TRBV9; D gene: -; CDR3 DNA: TGTGCCAGCAGCGTAGTCGAGACCGGGGAGCTGTTTTTT; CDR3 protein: CASSVVETGELFF
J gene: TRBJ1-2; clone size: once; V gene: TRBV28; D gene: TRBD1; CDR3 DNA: TGTGCCAGCAGTTTCCCAGGGGGCTGGGGCTACACCTTC; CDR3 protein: CASSFPGGWGYTF
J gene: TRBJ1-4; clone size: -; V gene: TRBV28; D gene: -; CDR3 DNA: TGTGCCAGCAGGGGAACAGGTTTAATTAGTGAAAAACTGTTTTTT; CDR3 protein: CASRGTGLISEKLFF
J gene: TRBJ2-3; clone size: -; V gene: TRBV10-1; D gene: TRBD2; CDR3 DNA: TGCGCCAGCAGCTCCAGCGGGAGTACAGATACGCAGTATTTT; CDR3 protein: CASSSSGSTDTQYF